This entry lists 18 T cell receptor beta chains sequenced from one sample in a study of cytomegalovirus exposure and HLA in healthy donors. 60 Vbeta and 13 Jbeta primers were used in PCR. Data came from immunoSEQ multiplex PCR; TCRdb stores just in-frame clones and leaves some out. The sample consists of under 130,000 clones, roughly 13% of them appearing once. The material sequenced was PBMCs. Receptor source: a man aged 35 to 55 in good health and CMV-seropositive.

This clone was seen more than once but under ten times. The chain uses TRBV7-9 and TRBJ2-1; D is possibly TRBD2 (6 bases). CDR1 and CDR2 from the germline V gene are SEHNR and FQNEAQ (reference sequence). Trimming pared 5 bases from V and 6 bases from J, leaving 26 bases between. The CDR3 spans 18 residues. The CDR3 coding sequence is TGTGCCAGCAGCCCGACGGTGGTCAAGACTAGTACAGCCAATGAGCAGTTCTTC. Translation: CASSPTVVKTSTANEQFF.

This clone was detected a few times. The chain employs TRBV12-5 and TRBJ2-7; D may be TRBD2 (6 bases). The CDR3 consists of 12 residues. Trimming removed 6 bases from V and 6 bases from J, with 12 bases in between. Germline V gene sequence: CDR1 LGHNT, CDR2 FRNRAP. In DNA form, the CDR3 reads TGTGCTAGTGGCTCCTTCGGGGGCGAGCAGTACTTC. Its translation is CASGSFGGEQYF.

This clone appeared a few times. The CDR3 protein is CASSTSGSSDTQYF. CDR3 nucleotide sequence: TGTGCCAGCTCGACTAGCGGGAGTTCAGATACGCAGTATTTT. The chain joins TRBV5-4 to TRBJ2-3; 12 bases are shared with TRBD2. CDR3 length: 14 residues. Germline V gene lookup returns CDR1 SGHNT and CDR2 YYREEE (reference sequence). J gave up 4 bases and V 7 bases, and 4 bases lay outside the gene matches.

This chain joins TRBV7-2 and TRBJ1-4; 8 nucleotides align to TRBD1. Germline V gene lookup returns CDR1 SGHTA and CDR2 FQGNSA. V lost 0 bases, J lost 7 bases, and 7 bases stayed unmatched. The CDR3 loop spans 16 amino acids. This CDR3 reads CASSLASTQGAEKLFF. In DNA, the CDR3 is TGTGCCAGCAGCTTAGCGAGTACCCAGGGGGCTGAAAAACTGTTTTTT.

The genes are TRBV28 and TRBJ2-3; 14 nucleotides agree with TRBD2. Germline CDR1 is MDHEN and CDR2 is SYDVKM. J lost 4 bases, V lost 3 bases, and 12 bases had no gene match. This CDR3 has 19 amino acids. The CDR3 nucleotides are TGTGCCAGCAGTTTCGAAGGGACTAGCGGGAGTTCGGTCTCAGATACGCAGTATTTT. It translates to CASSFEGTSGSSVSDTQYF.

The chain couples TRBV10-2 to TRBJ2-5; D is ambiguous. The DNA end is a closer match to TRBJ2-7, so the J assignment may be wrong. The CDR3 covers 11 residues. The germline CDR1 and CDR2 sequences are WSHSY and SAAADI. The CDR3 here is CASSESYEQYF. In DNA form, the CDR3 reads TGCGCCAGCAGTGAGTCCTACGAGCAGTACTTC.

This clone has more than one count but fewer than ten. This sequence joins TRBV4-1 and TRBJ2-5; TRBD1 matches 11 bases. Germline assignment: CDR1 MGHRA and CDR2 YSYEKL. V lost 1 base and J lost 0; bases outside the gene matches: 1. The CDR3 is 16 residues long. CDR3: CASSQGTGGYQETQYF. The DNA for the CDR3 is TGCGCCAGCAGCCAAGGGACAGGGGGCTACCAAGAGACCCAGTACTTC.

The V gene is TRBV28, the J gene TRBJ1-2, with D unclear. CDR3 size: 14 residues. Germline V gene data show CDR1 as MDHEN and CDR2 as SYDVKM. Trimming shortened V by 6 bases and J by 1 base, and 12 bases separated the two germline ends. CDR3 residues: CASRQKGVNYGYTF. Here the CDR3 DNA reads TGTGCCAGCAGGCAGAAAGGAGTTAACTATGGCTACACCTTC.

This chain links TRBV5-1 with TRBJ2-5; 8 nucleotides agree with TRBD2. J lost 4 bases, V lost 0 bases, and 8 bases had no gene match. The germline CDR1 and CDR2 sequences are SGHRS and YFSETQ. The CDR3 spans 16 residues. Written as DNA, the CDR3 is TGCGCCAGCAGCTTGGTCGGGGGACTAGGGGGAGAGACCCAGTACTTC. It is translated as CASSLVGGLGGETQYF.

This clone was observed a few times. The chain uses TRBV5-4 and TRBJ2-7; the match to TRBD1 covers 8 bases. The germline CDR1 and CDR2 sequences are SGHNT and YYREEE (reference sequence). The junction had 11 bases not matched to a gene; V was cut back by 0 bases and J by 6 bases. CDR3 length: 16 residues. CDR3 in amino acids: CASSLGPGTGLGEQYF. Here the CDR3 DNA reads TGTGCCAGCAGCTTGGGGCCGGGGACAGGTTTAGGCGAGCAGTACTTC.

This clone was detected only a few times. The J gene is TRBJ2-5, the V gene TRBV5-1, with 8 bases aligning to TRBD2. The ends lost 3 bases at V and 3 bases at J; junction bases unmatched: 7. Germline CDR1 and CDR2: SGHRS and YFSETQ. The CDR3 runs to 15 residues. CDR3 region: CASSSTAGAKETQYF. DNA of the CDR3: TGCGCCAGCAGCTCGACAGCGGGAGCGAAAGAGACCCAGTACTTC.

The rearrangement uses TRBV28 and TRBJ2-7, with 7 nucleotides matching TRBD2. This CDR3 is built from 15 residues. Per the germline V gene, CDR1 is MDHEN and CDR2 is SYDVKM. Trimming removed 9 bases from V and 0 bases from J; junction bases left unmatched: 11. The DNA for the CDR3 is TGTGCCAGTTACCCCGGGGGGACCCTCTCCTACGAGCAGTACTTC. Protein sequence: CASYPGGTLSYEQYF.

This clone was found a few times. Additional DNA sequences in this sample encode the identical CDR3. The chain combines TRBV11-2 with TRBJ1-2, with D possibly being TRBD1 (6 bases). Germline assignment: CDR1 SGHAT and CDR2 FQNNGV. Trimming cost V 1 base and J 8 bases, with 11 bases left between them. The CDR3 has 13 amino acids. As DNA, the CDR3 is TGTGCCAGCAGCTTAGGGGGGCAGGGAGGCTACACCTTC. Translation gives CASSLGGQGGYTF.

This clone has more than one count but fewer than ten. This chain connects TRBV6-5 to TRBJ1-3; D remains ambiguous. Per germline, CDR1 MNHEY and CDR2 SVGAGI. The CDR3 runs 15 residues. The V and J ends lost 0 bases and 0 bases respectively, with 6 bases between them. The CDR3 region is CASSYSSSSGNTIYF. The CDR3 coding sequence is TGTGCCAGCAGTTACTCTTCCAGCTCTGGAAACACCATATATTTT.

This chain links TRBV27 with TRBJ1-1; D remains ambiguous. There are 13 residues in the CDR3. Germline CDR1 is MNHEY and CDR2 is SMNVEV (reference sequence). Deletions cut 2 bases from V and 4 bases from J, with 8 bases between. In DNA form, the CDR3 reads TGTGCCAGCAGTTTAGTTCGGGGCACTGAAGCTTTCTTT. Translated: CASSLVRGTEAFF.

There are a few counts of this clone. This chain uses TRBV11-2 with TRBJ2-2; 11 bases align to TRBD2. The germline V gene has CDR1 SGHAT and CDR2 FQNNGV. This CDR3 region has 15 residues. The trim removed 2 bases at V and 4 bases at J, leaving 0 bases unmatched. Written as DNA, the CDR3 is TGTGCCAGCAGCTTACTAGCGGGAGGCACCGGGGAGCTGTTTTTT. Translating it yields CASSLLAGGTGELFF.

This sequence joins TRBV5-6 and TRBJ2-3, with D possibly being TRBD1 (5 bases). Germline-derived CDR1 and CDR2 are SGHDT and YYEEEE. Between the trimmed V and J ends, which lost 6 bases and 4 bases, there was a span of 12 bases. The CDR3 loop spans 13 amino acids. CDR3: CASTNSGSDTQYF. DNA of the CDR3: TGTGCCAGCACTAATTCAGGGTCAGATACGCAGTATTTT.

CDR3 loop: CAIRSDREDEQYF. The CDR3 DNA reads as TGTGCCATCAGATCAGACAGGGAAGACGAGCAGTACTTC. The chain links TRBV10-3 to TRBJ2-7; 7 positions agree with TRBD1. V was pared by 6 bases and J by 5 bases, with 7 bases of the junction left unmatched. Looked up from germline, CDR1 is ENHRY and CDR2 is SYGVKD. The CDR3 length is 13 residues.